Listed here is a single T cell receptor beta chain. V gave up 8 bases and J gave up 7 bases, with 15 bases separating them. The CDR3 contains 12 residues. Germline V gene lookup returns CDR1 SNHLY and CDR2 FYNNEI. The data were taken from a study of T cell changes during pregnancy in multiple sclerosis. Generated by immunoSEQ multiplex PCR, the TCRdb table keeps only in-frame clones and is missing some. The sample lists around 36,000 clones; roughly 90% were seen once. The sequenced sample was CD8+ T cells from peripheral blood mononuclear cells, obtained before pregnancy. The receptor comes from a female donor with multiple sclerosis, enrolled in a pregnancy study. This chain joins TRBV2 and TRBJ2-7, with D uncertain. CDR3 coding DNA: TGTGCCAGCTTTGATGGGCAGTCGGAGCAGTACTTC. It yields the protein CASFDGQSEQYF.